One and the same sample provided the 9 T cell receptor beta chains below, sequenced in a study of shared clonotypes between healthy human individuals. Data came from immunoSEQ multiplex PCR; TCRdb stores just in-frame clones and leaves some out. Of more than 2,000,000 clones in the sample, around nine tenths were seen once. Sequences were obtained from naive CD4+ T cells sorted from blood. Subset defined: CD45RA+ positively selected. The receptors were gathered from a man aged 18 to 29 in good health.

This chain connects TRBV4-1 to TRBJ2-1; 7 bases line up with TRBD2. V lost 4 bases and J lost 7; bases outside the gene matches: 19. Germline CDR1 MGHRA, CDR2 YSYEKL. The CDR3 length is 18 residues. The CDR3 region is CASSPRTLTLAGGNEQFF. The CDR3 DNA is TGCGCCAGCAGCCCCAGAACCTTGACTTTAGCGGGTGGTAATGAGCAGTTCTTC.

The chain combines TRBV6-5 with TRBJ1-2; 9 positions match TRBD1. CDR1 is MNHEY, CDR2 SVGAGI, per germline. CDR3 size: 15 residues. V lost 3 bases, J lost 3 bases, and 5 bases stayed unmatched. CDR3 residues: CASSYPTGGYYGYTF. The CDR3, as DNA: TGTGCCAGCAGTTATCCGACAGGGGGTTACTATGGCTACACCTTC.

The V call is TRBV2, the J call TRBJ1-5; D gene uncertain. V was pared by 6 bases and J by 6 bases, with 18 bases between. The germline gives CDR1 SNHLY, CDR2 FYNNEI. The CDR3 consists of 15 residues. CDR3 loop: CASRPGYKDGQPQHF. CDR3 DNA: TGTGCCAGCAGGCCAGGATACAAAGACGGTCAGCCCCAGCATTTT.

The chain employs TRBV15 and TRBJ2-1; maybe TRBD2 (6 bases). The length of the CDR3 is 16 residues. Germline V gives CDR1 LNHNV, CDR2 YYDKDF (reference sequence). Trimming left V 0 bases short and J 0 bases short, with 9 bases between. The CDR3 here is CATSREGGNSYNEQFF. CDR3 bases: TGTGCCACCAGCAGAGAGGGGGGTAACTCCTACAATGAGCAGTTCTTC.

The chain carries TRBV6-6 and TRBJ2-2; tentatively, D is TRBD1 (6 bases). Trimming left V 5 bases short and J 6 bases short, with 13 bases between. The germline V gene encodes CDR1 MNHNY and CDR2 SVGAGI (reference sequence). CDR3 length: 14 residues. The CDR3 loop reads CASSPQQGPGELFF. CDR3 sequence (DNA): TGTGCCAGCAGTCCCCAACAGGGACCCGGGGAGCTGTTTTTT.

This sequence joins TRBV13 and TRBJ1-1; D is possibly TRBD1 (5 bases). Trimming removed 1 base from V and 0 bases from J, with 9 bases in between. The germline CDR1 and CDR2 sequences are PRHDT and FYEKMQ (reference sequence). The CDR3 consists of 15 residues. The CDR3 nucleotides read TGTGCCAGCAGCTTAGCAGGGTATATGAACACTGAAGCTTTCTTT. As protein: CASSLAGYMNTEAFF. Looking up the rest from reference TRBV13 and TRBJ1-1 gives the full variable domain: AAGVIQSPRHLIKEKRETATLKCYPIPRHDTVYWYQQGPGQDPQFLISFYEKMQSDKGSIPDRFSAQQFSDYHSELNMSSLELGDSALYFCASSLAGYMNTEAFFGQGTRLTVV.

This clone has more than one count but fewer than ten. The J gene is TRBJ1-1, the V gene TRBV6-1, with D possibly matching TRBD1 (5 bases). The V gene lost 10 bases and the J gene lost 2 bases, with 14 bases spanning the gap. This CDR3 has 13 amino acids. Per the germline V gene, CDR1 is MNHNS and CDR2 is SASEGT. CDR3 sequence reads: CAIDRTINTEAFF. The CDR3 DNA reads as TGTGCCATCGATAGGACAATTAACACTGAAGCTTTCTTT.

As concerns this clone: Other DNA sequences in this sample translate to the same CDR3. V and J are TRBV6-6 and TRBJ2-6; D gene ambiguous. CDR1 is MNHNY, CDR2 SVGAGI, per germline (reference sequence). This CDR3 contains 16 residues. The V and J ends lost 2 bases and 0 bases respectively, with 8 bases between them. The CDR3, as DNA: TGTGCCAGCAGTTACGGGCGGTCCTCTGGGGCCAACGTCCTGACTTTC. This translates into CASSYGRSSGANVLTF.

The genes are TRBV5-6 and TRBJ1-2, with 11 positions matching TRBD1. The length of the CDR3 is 14 residues. J gave up 7 bases and V 1 base, and 3 bases lay outside the gene matches. CDR1 is SGHDT, CDR2 YYEEEE, per germline. The CDR3 sequence: CASSLPGTGGGYTF. The CDR3 DNA reads as TGTGCCAGCAGCTTGCCCGGGACAGGGGGTGGCTACACCTTC.